The present T cell receptor (delta chain) was sequenced within a study of γδ T cells in repeated Plasmodium falciparum infection. As for the study in general: Timepoints: baseline, immediately before selected infections, and 21 days after every infection.

Germline assignment: CDR1 TSWWSYY and CDR2 QGS. CDR3 size: 24 residues. The junction had 22 bases not matched to a gene; V was cut back by 2 bases and J by 0 bases. On this clone: Its antigen is undetermined. TCRdb's listed protein matches a much larger clone and diverges from this DNA's translation at residue 7, likely through a read error; the protein shown comes from the DNA.

TCRdb reran clone calling via CATT on the multiplex PCR reads. Among 50,000 to 65,000 delta-chain clones, around 1.7% were seen once, and the ten largest hold 15%. Broader study findings: The Malian cohort came from a small rural village of predominantly one ethnic group.

Flow sorting of PBMC yielded separate Vgamma9/Vdelta2+ and Vdelta2-negative gammadelta T cell populations for bulk repertoire analysis. Sequencing used gamma-delta T cells from blood. The chain is built from TRDV1 and TRDJ3, with 7 bases aligning to TRDD3. This TCR was recovered from a pool of human donors (malaria-infected and uninfected, not separated). CDR3 sequence reads: CALGECPYAYWGSLGSWDTRQMFF. CDR3 nucleotide sequence: TGTGCTCTTGGGGAATGTCCCTACGCCTACTGGGGATCCCTCGGCTCCTGGGACACCCGACAGATGTTTTTC.